This TCR beta chain was identified during a study of blood T cell repertoires in COVID-19. Study summary: T cells, B-cell-depleted T cells, or PBMCs provided the cDNA or gDNA that served as material.

Some clones are missing from TCRdb's copy, which holds only in-frame ones; the method was immunoSEQ multiplex PCR. The repertoire includes roughly 500,000 clones, roughly 90% of them detected once, and around 1.9% sits in the top ten. CDR3 length equals 14 residues. V lost 3 bases, J lost 7 bases, and 11 bases stayed unmatched. CDR1 is GTSNPN, CDR2 SVGIG, per germline (reference sequence). Across 20 to 25 US areas, participants ranged in age from about 18 to 90 years. Assignment of participants to cohorts was predicated upon participant-reported clinical history. The sequence was collected from a middle-aged woman who had recovered from COVID-19. The rearrangement links TRBV30 to TRBJ2-7, with 8 bases that match TRBD1. Sequencing input: PBMCs or T cells enriched from blood (not recorded which). CDR3 residues: CAWSPDRDEGEQYF. CDR3 DNA sequence: TGTGCCTGGAGCCCGGACAGGGATGAAGGGGAGCAGTACTTC.